This T cell receptor (beta chain) was sequenced during a study of T cells in Graves' hyperthyroidism and ophthalmopathy. CDR1 MNHNS and CDR2 SASEGT come from the germline V gene. J gave up 6 bases and V 6 bases, and 8 bases lay outside the gene matches. CDR3 length equals 15 residues. Amplified TCR beta CDR3 regions derived from RNA transcripts. During a first-round RT-PCR of the TCR CDR3, the HTBI primer set was used. A single record per CDR3 protein comes from TCRdb applying MiXCR to the multiplex PCR reads. The table lists roughly 290,000 distinct CDR3 sequences, approximately 17% of them singletons.

The receptor comes from a woman between 55 and 75 years old with Graves' ophthalmopathy. The rearrangement links TRBV6-1 to TRBJ1-4; 9 bases line up with TRBD1. The source material was blood. The CDR3, as DNA: TGTGCCAGCAGAGACTGGGACAGGGAGGATGAAAAACTGTTTTTT. This codes for CASRDWDREDEKLFF.